Detailed here is one TCR beta chain. The antigen remains undetermined. This entry comes from a study of OX40 agonist ivuxolimab in advanced cancers. The sampling schedule covered blood at baseline, cycle 4 day 1, and cycle 7 day 1. Points from the study as a whole: Normalized expansion of T-cell clones was also low for some nonresponders. Clonal expansion was among the lowest in partial responders at 0.1-3.0 mg/kg, especially CD8+. On average, CD8+ T cells showed a greater number of expanded clones than CD4+.

J was trimmed by 1 base and V by 7 bases; bases with no gene match: 11. The CDR3 runs to 16 residues. Germline CDR1 reads SGHVS; CDR2 reads FQNEAQ. This table comes from immunoSEQ multiplex PCR, and its TCRdb copy is limited to in-frame clones, with some not included. The sample holds roughly 48,000 clones; 70% to 90% are singletons and the top ten take 9% to 10%. This TCR derives from an adult with an advanced solid tumor such as melanoma, head and neck, liver or kidney cancer. The specimen comprised CD4+ or CD8+ T cells sorted from blood, sampled in a trial of the OX40 agonist ivuxolimab. The chain has TRBV7-8 and TRBJ2-5; 8 nucleotides align to TRBD2. The CDR3 coding sequence is TGTGCCAGCACGGGTTCGGCTAGCGGGTTCCAAGAGACCCAGTACTTC. The encoded protein is CASTGSASGFQETQYF.